Shown below are 25 T cell receptor beta chains from a single sample sequenced in a study of cytomegalovirus exposure and HLA in healthy donors. The table came from immunoSEQ multiplex PCR; TCRdb's copy has only in-frame clones and leaves some out. This table has 250,000 to 300,000 clones, around 91% appearing once. Sequenced input: PBMCs. These receptors were taken from a woman aged 18 to 35 in good health and CMV-seronegative.

The chain combines TRBV6-1 with TRBJ2-7, with D perhaps matching TRBD2 (6 bases). Per the germline V gene, CDR1 is MNHNS and CDR2 is SASEGT. The CDR3 loop spans 14 amino acids. V was trimmed by 6 bases and J by 5 bases, leaving 17 bases between them. In DNA, the CDR3 is TGTGCCAGCAGGGTGGAGGGCTGGGGGGACGAGCAGTACGTC. It encodes CASRVEGWGDEQYV.

CDR3 nucleotide sequence: TGTGCCAGCAGGCCAGTACAGGGGGCAAACTACGAGCAGTACTTC. Its protein is CASRPVQGANYEQYF. This rearrangement joins TRBV27 to TRBJ2-5; the match to TRBD1 covers 9 bases. TRBJ2-7 matches the DNA end more closely, so the J call is doubtful. This CDR3 region has 15 residues. Germline CDR1 and CDR2: MNHEY and SMNVEV (reference sequence).

The genes are TRBV9 and TRBJ1-2; D possibly corresponds to TRBD1 (6 bases). The germline V and J ends were trimmed by 4 bases and 7 bases, with 14 bases remaining between them. The CDR3 length is 13 residues. Looked up from germline, CDR1 is SGDLS and CDR2 is YYNGEE. CDR3: CASSIRTEGGYTF. In DNA, the CDR3 is TGTGCCAGCAGCATCCGGACAGAGGGTGGCTACACCTTC.

The rearrangement uses TRBV7-3 and TRBJ2-2; D is perhaps TRBD2 (5 bases). The CDR3 contains 15 residues. Germline CDR1 is SGHTA and CDR2 is FQGTGA. The V end lost 6 bases, the J end lost 5 bases, and 16 bases lay between the germline ends. The CDR3 nucleotides are TGTGCCAGCAGTGTGGTGGGCGGGTTGACCGGGGAGCTGTTTTTT. Its protein is CASSVVGGLTGELFF. Full variable domain (outside the CDR3, taken from reference TRBV7-3 and TRBJ2-2): GAGVSQTPSNKVTEKGKYVELRCDPISGHTALYWYRQSLGQGPEFLIYFQGTGAADDSGLPNDRFFAVRPEGSVSTLKIQRTERGDSAVYLCASSVVGGLTGELFFGEGSRLTVL.

The rearrangement links TRBV28 to TRBJ2-3, with 9 bases identical to TRBD1. This CDR3 comprises 16 residues. The J segment lost 5 bases and the V segment lost 7 bases, leaving 13 bases of the junction unmatched. Germline V gene lookup returns CDR1 MDHEN and CDR2 SYDVKM. CDR3 DNA: TGTGCCAGCACGAGGATTACAGGGGGCGCTGGAGATACGCAGTATTTT. Translated: CASTRITGGAGDTQYF.

This chain links TRBV5-1 with TRBJ1-4, with TRBD1 identical over 7 bases. In germline, CDR1 is SGHRS, CDR2 YFSETQ. Trimming cost V 3 bases and J 4 bases; bases outside gene matches: 0. The CDR3 has 13 amino acids. CDR3 protein: CASSWDSNEKLFF. CDR3 nucleotides: TGCGCCAGCAGCTGGGACAGTAATGAAAAACTGTTTTTT.

CDR3 residues: CASSLWGGTTDTQYF. The DNA for the CDR3 is TGTGCCAGCAGTTTATGGGGGGGGACCACAGATACGCAGTATTTT. The V and J genes are TRBV27 and TRBJ2-3, with 7 bases aligning to TRBD2. The CDR3 totals 15 residues. The ends lost 1 base at V and 2 bases at J; junction bases unmatched: 3. Germline V lookup: CDR1 MNHEY, CDR2 SMNVEV (reference sequence).

This chain uses TRBV7-2 with TRBJ2-3; possibly TRBD2 for D (5 bases). The length of the CDR3 is 15 residues. CDR1 and CDR2 from the germline V gene are SGHTA and FQGNSA. Trimming took 5 bases from V and 1 from J, leaving 13 bases between them. The DNA of the CDR3 is TGTGCCAGCAGCCTTTATGGGCGGGGCACAGATACGCAGTATTTT. Translating gives CASSLYGRGTDTQYF.

This chain uses TRBV15 with TRBJ2-1; 8 bases fit TRBD2. The CDR3 has 15 residues. Germline loops: CDR1 LNHNV, CDR2 YYDKDF (reference sequence). The V segment lost 1 base and the J segment 4 bases; nucleotides outside the gene matches: 3. This chain's CDR3 is CATSRASGGYNEQFF. CDR3 sequence (DNA): TGTGCCACCAGCAGAGCCAGCGGGGGATACAATGAGCAGTTCTTC.

This clone appeared a single time. This chain uses TRBV18 with TRBJ1-1; possible D gene TRBD1, 6 bases. The CDR3 is made up of 15 amino acids. V lost 5 bases, J lost 4 bases, and 17 bases lay in between. CDR1 KGHSH and CDR2 LQKENI come from the germline V gene. This CDR3 reads CASSGTGQGGTEAFF. CDR3 nucleotide sequence: TGTGCCAGCTCAGGAACAGGGCAAGGGGGCACTGAAGCTTTCTTT.

This clone has a single count. The chain uses TRBV5-6 and TRBJ1-5, with unresolved D. This CDR3 has 15 residues. V lost 4 bases, J lost 5 bases, and 16 bases lay in between. Per the germline V gene, CDR1 is SGHDT and CDR2 is YYEEEE. In nucleotides, the CDR3 is TGTGCCAGCAGCCCCACAGAAAAACTTGATCAGCCCCAGCATTTT. Protein sequence: CASSPTEKLDQPQHF.

The chain employs TRBV4-1 and TRBJ1-3; weak D call: TRBD1 (6 bases). This CDR3 is built from 16 residues. With 1 base removed from V and 1 base from J, the gap between germline ends came to 11 bases. CDR1 is MGHRA, CDR2 YSYEKL, per germline. The CDR3 protein is CASSQVPRGSGNTIYF. The DNA of the CDR3 is TGCGCCAGCAGCCAAGTGCCCAGGGGTTCTGGAAACACCATATATTTT.

This clone was recorded once. The V and J genes are TRBV28 and TRBJ1-4; possible D gene TRBD1, 6 bases. The CDR3 is 15 residues long. V was pared by 1 base and J by 9 bases, with 15 bases between. CDR1 MDHEN and CDR2 SYDVKM come from the germline V gene. The CDR3 is CASSLSRQEYQKLFF. The CDR3 coding sequence is TGTGCCAGCAGTTTATCCCGACAGGAGTACCAAAAACTGTTTTTT.

The chain couples TRBV5-4 to TRBJ2-1; 12 nucleotides match TRBD2. Unmatched junction bases numbered 13, after V lost 1 base and J lost 8 bases. Germline V lookup: CDR1 SGHNT, CDR2 YYREEE (reference sequence). This CDR3 has 18 amino acids. The CDR3 is CASSLYVLAGGPTYEQFF. The CDR3 region has the DNA TGTGCCAGCAGCTTGTATGTTCTAGCGGGGGGGCCAACGTATGAGCAGTTCTTC.

The chain uses TRBV25-1 and TRBJ1-1, with D maybe TRBD1 (6 bases). The germline V and J ends were trimmed by 6 bases and 7 bases, with 15 bases remaining between them. The CDR3 covers 13 residues. Germline V gives CDR1 MGHDK, CDR2 SYGVNS. CDR3 protein: CASRGTGWIEAFF. In DNA, the CDR3 is TGTGCCAGCAGGGGCACAGGGTGGATTGAAGCTTTCTTT.

This clone was picked up a small number of times. The chain uses TRBV4-2 and TRBJ2-5; 9 bases map to TRBD1. After removal of 1 base from V and 4 bases from J, the junction contained 4 bases not matched to a gene. Germline CDR1 is LGHNA and CDR2 is YNFKEQ. The CDR3 totals 15 residues. This CDR3 reads CASSQGGQGTETQYF. The CDR3 region has the DNA TGTGCCAGCAGCCAAGGTGGACAGGGGACAGAGACCCAGTACTTC.

The table lists this clone with a few counts. The rearrangement joins TRBV7-6 to TRBJ1-5, with D unresolved. CDR3 size: 13 residues. Trimming stripped 1 base from V and 4 bases from J, with 5 bases between. CDR1 and CDR2 from the germline V gene are SGHVS and FNYEAQ. The CDR3 bases are TGTGCCAGCAGCTTAGAACGGAATCAGCCCCAGCATTTT. It translates to CASSLERNQPQHF.

The chain couples TRBV11-3 to TRBJ2-2, with D perhaps matching TRBD1 (6 bases). Germline lookup yields CDR1 SGHNT and CDR2 YENEEA. V was pared by 4 bases and J by 7 bases, with 25 bases between. The CDR3 is made up of 18 amino acids. The CDR3 is CASSSIQTGSTSRGELFF. In nucleotides, the CDR3 is TGTGCCAGCAGCTCGATCCAGACAGGTTCTACGTCGCGCGGGGAGCTGTTTTTT.

This chain uses TRBV4-1 with TRBJ2-1; D not certain. The ends were cut back, 0 bases at V and 5 bases at J, with 2 bases in the middle. The CDR3 has 12 amino acids. Germline values: CDR1 MGHRA, CDR2 YSYEKL. CDR3 sequence reads: CASSQDDNEQFF. CDR3 coding DNA: TGCGCCAGCAGCCAAGACGACAATGAGCAGTTCTTC.

V and J are TRBV4-2 and TRBJ2-2; 13 nucleotides agree with TRBD2. V shed 0 bases and J 1 base; nucleotides not matched to a gene: 14. The CDR3 sequence is 22 residues long. Germline CDR1 LGHNA, CDR2 YNFKEQ. The CDR3 region is CASSQDLFLRLAGGKNTGELFF. The CDR3, as DNA: TGTGCCAGCAGCCAAGATTTATTCCTTCGACTAGCGGGGGGAAAGAACACCGGGGAGCTGTTTTTT.

CDR3 protein: CASSLVYGSEGTPLHF. In nucleotides, the CDR3 is TGTGCCAGCAGCTTAGTATATGGGTCGGAGGGTACACCCCTCCACTTT. The rearrangement links TRBV11-2 to TRBJ1-6, with D uncertain. This CDR3 contains 16 residues. Trimming took off 1 base at V and 11 bases at J, with 18 bases between the two ends. Germline V gives CDR1 SGHAT, CDR2 FQNNGV.

The genes are TRBV7-8 and TRBJ2-3, with 10 bases aligning to TRBD2. Germline CDR1 and CDR2: SGHVS and FQNEAQ. The CDR3 is made up of 17 amino acids. Trimming removed 2 bases from V and 5 bases from J; junction bases left unmatched: 10. In DNA form, the CDR3 reads TGTGCCAGCAGCTTATTGTCCAGCGGGGGGGCGTTAGATACGCAGTATTTT. Protein sequence: CASSLLSSGGALDTQYF. The full variable domain, with the rest looked up from reference TRBV7-8 and TRBJ2-3, is GAGVSQSPRYKVAKRGQDVALRCDPISGHVSLFWYQQALGQGPEFLTYFQNEAQLDKSGLPSDRFFAERPEGSVSTLKIQRTQQEDSAVYLCASSLLSSGGALDTQYFGPGTRLTVL.

The chain recombines TRBV6-5 with TRBJ1-1; D possibly corresponds to TRBD1 (5 bases). The germline gives CDR1 MNHEY, CDR2 SVGAGI. The V and J ends lost 5 bases and 0 bases respectively, with 10 bases between them. This CDR3 region has 14 residues. CDR3 nucleotides: TGTGCCAGCAGTGGAGCAGGGTTGAACACTGAAGCTTTCTTT. This encodes CASSGAGLNTEAFF.

The genes are TRBV29-1 and TRBJ2-2; 9 nucleotides align to TRBD1. From germline, CDR1 is SQVTM and CDR2 ANQGSEA. V dropped 6 bases and J dropped 3; count of bases not matched to a gene: 5. The CDR3 runs 14 residues. DNA for the CDR3: TGCAGCGTCCGACAGGGGGAGTACACCGGGGAGCTGTTTTTT. Its translation is CSVRQGEYTGELFF.

The V and J genes are TRBV2 and TRBJ2-2, with TRBD1 matching 9 bases. The germline gives CDR1 SNHLY, CDR2 FYNNEI. This CDR3 has 14 amino acids. Trimming took 6 bases from V and 10 from J; bases not matched to a gene: 9. In DNA form, the CDR3 reads TGTGCCAGCAGAGGGACAGGGAGGGTCGAGGAGCTGTTTTTT. It encodes CASRGTGRVEELFF. Full variable domain (outside the CDR3, taken from reference TRBV2 and TRBJ2-2): EPEVTQTPSHQVTQMGQEVILRCVPISNHLYFYWYRQILGQKVEFLVSFYNNEISEKSEIFDDQFSVERPDGSNFTLKIRSTKLEDSAMYFCASRGTGRVEELFFGEGSRLTVL.